Each of the 26 T cell receptor beta chains below was sequenced from the same sample in a study of blood T cell repertoires in COVID-19. Data came from immunoSEQ multiplex PCR; TCRdb stores just in-frame clones and leaves some out. The profile shows 60,000 to 70,000 clones, approximately 90% of them singletons. Sample: PBMCs or T cells enriched from blood (not recorded which). These receptors were collected from a middle-aged woman who had recovered from COVID-19.

The V call is TRBV7-6, the J call TRBJ2-7; weak D call: TRBD2 (5 bases). The CDR3 sequence is 14 residues long. The ends were cut back, 4 bases at V and 7 bases at J, with 17 bases in the middle. Per germline, CDR1 SGHVS and CDR2 FNYEAQ. The CDR3 sequence: CASSYTPGLGEQYF. CDR3 bases: TGTGCCAGCAGCTACACCCCAGGACTCGGGGAGCAGTACTTC. Based on the CDR3 plus reference TRBV7-6 and TRBJ2-7, the full variable domain is GAGVSQSPRYKVTKRGQDVALRCDPISGHVSLYWYRQALGQGPEFLTYFNYEAQQDKSGLPNDRFSAERPEGSISTLTIQRTEQRDSAMYRCASSYTPGLGEQYFGPGTRLTVT.

The chain combines TRBV10-2 with TRBJ2-5; 8 bases are shared with TRBD2. V lost 1 base, J lost 7 bases, and 8 bases stayed unmatched. CDR1 is WSHSY and CDR2 is SAAADI in the germline V gene. CDR3 length: 15 amino acids. CDR3 amino acids: CASSELAGTRGTQYF. CDR3 nucleotide sequence: TGCGCCAGCAGTGAGTTAGCGGGGACCCGGGGGACCCAGTACTTC.

This chain connects TRBV6-4 to TRBJ1-1; D perhaps matches TRBD1 (6 bases). Trimming stripped 5 bases from V and 1 base from J, with 8 bases between. CDR1 is MRHNA, CDR2 SNTAGT, per germline. This CDR3 is built from 13 residues. The CDR3 DNA reads TGTGCCAGCAGTACGGACAGGAACACTGAAGCTTTCTTT. Translated: CASSTDRNTEAFF.

The chain is built from TRBV18 and TRBJ1-2; 8 bases match TRBD1. Trimming took 6 bases from V and 6 from J; bases not matched to a gene: 6. The germline V gene has CDR1 KGHSH and CDR2 LQKENI. The CDR3 has 13 residues. The CDR3 region is CASSTGQGNGYTF. In DNA, the CDR3 is TGTGCCAGCTCGACCGGACAGGGCAATGGCTACACCTTC.

This clone was seen just once. CDR3 in amino acids: CASSASRGGVWNEQFF. The CDR3 DNA follows: TGTGCCAGCTCAGCCTCGCGGGGGGGGGTTTGGAATGAGCAGTTCTTC. V gene TRBV18 combines with J gene TRBJ2-1; 9 bases match TRBD2. From germline, CDR1 is KGHSH and CDR2 LQKENI. Trimming removed 5 bases from V and 7 bases from J; junction bases left unmatched: 12. The CDR3 extends over 16 amino acids.

V usage is TRBV6-1 and J usage is TRBJ1-1, with D possibly being TRBD1 (5 bases). The V end lost 2 bases, the J end lost 0 bases, and 10 bases lay between the germline ends. The V gene's germline CDR1 is MNHNS and CDR2 SASEGT. There are 15 residues in the CDR3. CDR3 in amino acids: CASSESAGMNTEAFF. CDR3 nucleotides: TGTGCCAGCAGTGAATCGGCAGGGATGAACACTGAAGCTTTCTTT.

V usage is TRBV11-3 and J usage is TRBJ2-7; TRBD2 might be the D (5 bases). Germline lookup yields CDR1 SGHNT and CDR2 YENEEA. V was trimmed by 5 bases and J by 3 bases, leaving 8 bases between them. The CDR3 runs to 12 residues. The CDR3 DNA is TGTGCCAGCAGCCCCGGGAACTACGAGCAGTACTTC. It yields the protein CASSPGNYEQYF.

The CDR3 is CASSQDLMSYNEQFF. DNA of the CDR3: TGTGCCAGCAGCCAAGATCTTATGAGCTACAATGAGCAGTTCTTC. The chain couples TRBV3-1 (or the pseudogene TRBV3-2) to TRBJ2-1; no definite D call. The V gene's germline CDR1 is LGHDT and CDR2 YNNKEL (reference sequence). This CDR3 region has 15 residues. Between the trimmed V and J ends, which lost 0 bases and 3 bases, there was a span of 9 bases.

The DNA of the CDR3 is TGTGCCAGTAGTCTCTCGGACATCTACTATGGCTACACCTTC. Translated: CASSLSDIYYGYTF. The rearrangement uses TRBV19 and TRBJ1-2; a weak D match, TRBD1 (5 bases). In germline, CDR1 is LNHDA, CDR2 SQIVND (reference sequence). V gave up 5 bases and J gave up 3 bases, with 13 bases separating them. CDR3 size: 14 residues.

The chain combines TRBV2 with TRBJ1-2; 7 positions match TRBD1. Germline-derived CDR1 and CDR2 are SNHLY and FYNNEI. V lost 3 bases, J lost 0 bases, and 1 base stayed unmatched. The CDR3 spans 14 residues. The DNA for the CDR3 is TGTGCCAGCAGTGAGGGACAGCCTAACTATGGCTACACCTTC. This translates into CASSEGQPNYGYTF.

This clone turned up a few times. This chain links TRBV27 with TRBJ1-1; 7 positions agree with TRBD1. Trimming at V came to 7 bases and at J to 3 bases, leaving 8 bases not matched to a gene. The CDR3 consists of 14 residues. CDR1 is MNHEY and CDR2 is SMNVEV in the germline V gene (reference sequence). CDR3 protein: CASKVRQGHTEAFF. As DNA, the CDR3 is TGTGCCAGCAAGGTGAGACAGGGACACACTGAAGCTTTCTTT.

CDR3 loop: CASSLGTADGNSPLHF. The CDR3 nucleotides are TGTGCCAGCAGTTTAGGGACAGCCGACGGTAATTCACCCCTCCACTTT. The V call is TRBV3-1 (or the pseudogene TRBV3-2), the J call TRBJ1-6; 7 bases line up with TRBD1. From germline, CDR1 is LGHDT and CDR2 YNNKEL (reference sequence). Unmatched junction bases numbered 11, after V lost 6 bases and J lost 6 bases. This CDR3 spans 16 amino acids.

This clone was seen once. The gene calls are TRBV27 and TRBJ2-3; D remains ambiguous. Trimming left V 3 bases short and J 0 bases short, with 13 bases between. Germline V gives CDR1 MNHEY, CDR2 SMNVEV (reference sequence). The CDR3 extends over 16 amino acids. The DNA of the CDR3 is TGTGCCAGCAGTTTGTTTCGCGGTTATAGCACAGATACGCAGTATTTT. Amino acids: CASSLFRGYSTDTQYF.

This clone was observed a few times. The genes are TRBV6-6 and TRBJ2-6; D is uncertain. There are 18 residues in the CDR3. The germline V gene encodes CDR1 MNHNY and CDR2 SVGAGI (reference sequence). Trimming left V 5 bases short and J 0 bases short, with 17 bases between. CDR3 DNA: TGTGCCAGCAGTCGGGTCGCGGCCGCTTTCTCTGGGGCCAACGTCCTGACTTTC. It translates to CASSRVAAAFSGANVLTF.

The chain joins TRBV7-8 to TRBJ1-1; 7 bases map to TRBD1. Germline V gives CDR1 SGHVS, CDR2 FQNEAQ. V dropped 5 bases and J dropped 2; count of bases not matched to a gene: 2. The CDR3 extends over 13 amino acids. The CDR3 is CASSDRVNTEAFF. In nucleotides, the CDR3 is TGTGCCAGCAGCGACAGGGTCAACACTGAAGCTTTCTTT.

This clone was detected once. The chain has TRBV4-1 and TRBJ2-5, with D perhaps TRBD1 (6 bases). Germline-derived CDR1 and CDR2 are MGHRA and YSYEKL. Trimming removed 1 base from V and 2 bases from J, with 14 bases in between. This CDR3 is 16 amino acids long. DNA of the CDR3: TGCGCCAGCAGCCAAGTAGGCGCGGACAGACAAGAGACCCAGTACTTC. The encoded protein is CASSQVGADRQETQYF.

The rearrangement joins TRBV19 to TRBJ2-7; D is possibly TRBD2 (5 bases). V lost 5 bases and J 3 bases, leaving 14 bases between the germline ends. The CDR3 contains 14 residues. CDR1 is LNHDA, CDR2 SQIVND, per germline (reference sequence). The chain's CDR3 is CASSVLGRDYEQYF. The CDR3 DNA follows: TGTGCCAGTAGTGTCCTCGGACGGGACTACGAGCAGTACTTC.

The chain joins TRBV29-1 to TRBJ1-1; D is possibly TRBD1 (6 bases). The germline CDR1 and CDR2 sequences are SQVTM and ANQGSEA. The CDR3 spans 14 residues. V gave up 4 bases and J gave up 4 bases, with 16 bases separating them. The CDR3 nucleotides read TGCAGCGTTGTAATCAGGGGAGTGGGCACTGAAGCTTTCTTT. This encodes CSVVIRGVGTEAFF.

This clone was seen a handful of times. The V gene is TRBV5-1, the J gene TRBJ2-5; the D gene is possibly TRBD2 (6 bases). V lost 2 bases and J lost 6, with 17 bases in between. The CDR3 sequence is 15 residues long. The V gene's germline CDR1 is SGHRS and CDR2 YFSETQ. The CDR3 reads CASSFGTGGEKTQYF. CDR3 nucleotides: TGCGCCAGCAGCTTCGGGACTGGCGGAGAGAAGACCCAGTACTTC.

The chain carries TRBV5-1 and TRBJ2-2, with D maybe TRBD1 (5 bases). The CDR3 covers 13 residues. The germline gives CDR1 SGHRS, CDR2 YFSETQ. With 5 bases removed from V and 8 bases from J, the gap between germline ends came to 13 bases. CDR3 loop: CASRDSGAGELFF. In DNA, the CDR3 is TGCGCCAGCAGAGACTCTGGGGCTGGGGAGCTGTTTTTT. Complete variable domain (other parts from reference TRBV5-1 and TRBJ2-2): KAGVTQTPRYLIKTRGQQVTLSCSPISGHRSVSWYQQTPGQGLQFLFEYFSETQRNKGNFPGRFSGRQFSNSRSEMNVSTLELGDSALYLCASRDSGAGELFFGEGSRLTVL.

The chain uses TRBV7-8 and TRBJ2-1; 10 positions match TRBD1. Germline V CDR1 and CDR2: SGHVS, FQNEAQ. V dropped 5 bases and J dropped 9; count of bases not matched to a gene: 16. The CDR3 spans 17 residues. Written as DNA, the CDR3 is TGTGCCAGCAGCCGCAATCTTCCGGGACAGGGGTTAAGTGAGCAGTTCTTC. This codes for CASSRNLPGQGLSEQFF.

The chain carries TRBV11-3 and TRBJ1-1, with 9 nucleotides matching TRBD1. The CDR3 totals 18 residues. V was pared by 4 bases and J by 0 bases, with 12 bases of the junction left unmatched. Per germline, CDR1 SGHNT and CDR2 YENEEA. The chain's CDR3 is CASSSTHRGRALNTEAFF. DNA of the CDR3: TGTGCCAGCAGCTCGACCCACAGGGGGCGGGCCCTGAACACTGAAGCTTTCTTT. Variable domain in full (rest from reference TRBV11-3 and TRBJ1-1): EAGVVQSPRYKIIEKKQPVAFWCNPISGHNTLYWYLQNLGQGPELLIRYENEEAVDDSQLPKDRFSAERLKGVDSTLKIQPAELGDSAVYLCASSSTHRGRALNTEAFFGQGTRLTVV.

The genes are TRBV24-1 and TRBJ2-5; 8 bases are a match to TRBD1. Germline V lookup: CDR1 KGHDR, CDR2 SFDVKD. The CDR3 has 14 amino acids. V was pared by 3 bases and J by 5 bases, with 4 bases of the junction left unmatched. CDR3 region: CATSDRTGRETQYF. CDR3 nucleotide sequence: TGTGCCACCAGTGATAGGACAGGGAGGGAGACCCAGTACTTC.

The chain couples TRBV6-1 to TRBJ2-1, with D perhaps matching TRBD2 (6 bases). Germline CDR1 MNHNS, CDR2 SASEGT. V lost 3 bases and J 10 bases, leaving 16 bases between the germline ends. CDR3 length: 14 residues. CDR3 region: CASSERGNLGEQFF. CDR3 bases: TGTGCCAGCAGTGAGCGGGGTAACCTTGGGGAGCAGTTCTTC.

V usage is TRBV7-9 and J usage is TRBJ1-1; 10 bases are shared with TRBD1. This CDR3 spans 17 amino acids. The ends lost 5 bases at V and 1 base at J; junction bases unmatched: 10. In germline, CDR1 is SEHNR, CDR2 FQNEAQ (reference sequence). This chain's CDR3 is CASSTKGQGSRNTEAFF. DNA of the CDR3: TGTGCCAGCAGCACAAAGGGACAGGGGAGTAGGAACACTGAAGCTTTCTTT.

This chain connects TRBV10-3 to TRBJ2-1; no clear D gene. This CDR3 is built from 12 residues. The germline V and J ends were trimmed by 5 bases and 8 bases, with 10 bases remaining between them. Germline lookup yields CDR1 ENHRY and CDR2 SYGVKD. CDR3 sequence reads: CAISSLRDEQFF. The CDR3 DNA sequence: TGTGCCATCAGTTCCTTACGCGATGAGCAGTTCTTC.